Shown below are 19 T cell receptor beta chains from a single sample sequenced in a study of CD8+CD57+ T cells in acquired aplastic anemia. TCR beta VDJ and CDR3 were profiled, and genomic DNA was the template. In TCRdb, the reads were re-called with MiXCR into one record per CDR3 protein. The table includes around 430,000 distinct CDR3 sequences, less than 35% detected once. Only patients with CD8+CD57+ cell expansion on flow cytometry were chosen for sequencing. Material: sorted CD4+, CD8+, or CD8+CD57+ T cells (not recorded which) from PBMCs. The receptors here all came from a human donor with aplastic anemia.

The chain is built from TRBV5-1 and TRBJ1-4, with D unresolved. The V end was cut by 4 bases, the J end by 11 bases, with 6 bases between. CDR3 length: 10 amino acids. Germline-derived CDR1 and CDR2 are SGHRS and YFSETQ. The CDR3 DNA reads TGCGCCAGCAGCGGACTTAAACTGTTTTTT. Amino acid sequence: CASSGLKLFF.

As concerns this clonotype: Given the absence of the conserved phenylalanine or tryptophan at the CDR3 end, a read error is likely. This chain uses TRBV19 with TRBJ1-3; D remains ambiguous. CDR1 is LNHDA, CDR2 SQIVND, per germline (reference sequence). The CDR3 runs to 15 residues. The V and J ends lost 2 bases and 4 bases respectively, with 12 bases between them. The CDR3 here is CASSILLSGGNTIYS. CDR3 nucleotide sequence: TGTGCCAGTAGTATACTCCTGTCCGGCGGAAACACCATATATTCT.

In its sample, this clonotype was seen many times. The chain combines TRBV7-2 with TRBJ2-7; no clear D. Trimming stripped 3 bases from V and 3 bases from J, with 12 bases between. The germline CDR1 and CDR2 sequences are SGHTA and FQGNSA. The CDR3 contains 14 residues. The CDR3 reads CASSFRSSLYEQYF. The DNA for the CDR3 is TGTGCCAGCAGCTTTCGGTCCTCGCTCTACGAGCAGTACTTC. Supplemented by reference TRBV7-2 and TRBJ2-7, the full variable domain reads GAGVSQSPSNKVTEKGKDVELRCDPISGHTALYWYRQSLGQGLEFLIYFQGNSAPDKSGLPSDRFSAERTGGSVSTLTIQRTQQEDSAVYLCASSFRSSLYEQYFGPGTRLTVT.

The V gene is TRBV19, the J gene TRBJ1-1; D is possibly TRBD1 (6 bases). V was shortened by 3 bases and J by 5 bases, with 10 bases between the two germline ends. The CDR3 consists of 13 residues. Germline CDR1 is LNHDA and CDR2 is SQIVND (reference sequence). For the CDR3, the DNA is TGTGCCAGTAGTATCCCACAGGGTACTGAAGCTTTCTTT. As protein: CASSIPQGTEAFF.

The chain uses TRBV11-1 and TRBJ2-7, with TRBD1 matching over 10 bases. V shed 2 bases, J shed 4 bases, and the junction held 8 bases outside the gene matches. The germline V gene encodes CDR1 SGHAT and CDR2 FQDESV (reference sequence). The CDR3 has 16 residues. The CDR3 reads CASSLLAGTGAYEQYF. CDR3 DNA sequence: TGTGCCAGCAGCTTACTCGCCGGGACAGGGGCGTACGAGCAGTACTTC.

The table lists this clonotype with a few counts. V and J are TRBV7-9 and TRBJ2-5, with D perhaps TRBD2 (5 bases). The V gene's germline CDR1 is SEHNR and CDR2 FQNEAQ (reference sequence). Trimming removed 1 base at V and 1 base at J, with 7 bases between. This CDR3 comprises 14 residues. As DNA, the CDR3 is TGTGCCAGCAGCTTAGGGAGGACCCAAGAGACCCAGTACTTC. Protein product: CASSLGRTQETQYF.

In this sample, this clonotype turned up once. A much larger clone lies one base from this, so it may be a read error. The chain employs TRBV29-1 and TRBJ2-5, with TRBD1 matching 8 bases. Germline lookup yields CDR1 SQVTM and CDR2 ANQGSEA. CDR3 size: 13 residues. After removal of 7 bases from V and 10 bases from J, the junction contained 14 bases not matched to a gene. The CDR3 coding sequence is TGCAGCGCTGGGGGACAGGCCCAAGGGATCCAGTACTTC. It codes for CSAGGQAQGIQYF.

V usage is TRBV5-1 and J usage is TRBJ1-1, with unresolved D. V was shortened by 0 bases and J by 6 bases, with 12 bases between the two germline ends. The germline V gene encodes CDR1 SGHRS and CDR2 YFSETQ. The CDR3 has 14 amino acids. The CDR3: CASSLDEGRAEAFF. Written as DNA, the CDR3 is TGCGCCAGCAGCTTGGACGAAGGGCGGGCTGAAGCTTTCTTT.

The chain couples TRBV12-3 or TRBV12-4 to TRBJ2-3; 11 bases are a match to TRBD2. J lost 5 bases, V lost 2 bases, and 18 bases had no gene match. This CDR3 comprises 20 residues. CDR3 region: CASSLTPVGLAGGERDTQYF. In DNA form, the CDR3 reads TGTGCCAGCAGTTTAACCCCCGTAGGGCTAGCGGGGGGCGAAAGAGATACGCAGTATTTT.

The gene calls are TRBV28 and TRBJ1-5, with D unresolved. Germline V lookup: CDR1 MDHEN, CDR2 SYDVKM. Trimming took 8 bases from V and 1 from J, leaving 12 bases between them. This CDR3 has 14 residues. The CDR3 is CASDGGVSNQPQHF. Here the CDR3 DNA reads TGTGCCAGCGACGGCGGGGTAAGCAATCAGCCCCAGCATTTT.

The sample holds a few counts of this clonotype. This sequence joins TRBV2 and TRBJ2-4; D is unresolved. The CDR3 is made up of 16 amino acids. The V gene lost 0 bases and the J gene lost 7 bases, with 16 bases spanning the gap. The V gene's germline CDR1 is SNHLY and CDR2 FYNNEI. CDR3 sequence (DNA): TGTGCCAGCAGTGAAGCGACCCTCCGACCAAACAACATTCAGTACTTC. Residues: CASSEATLRPNNIQYF.

The rearrangement joins TRBV11-2 to TRBJ1-2, with D uncertain. Germline V gene data show CDR1 as SGHAT and CDR2 as FQNNGV. CDR3 length: 17 amino acids. The V and J ends lost 4 bases and 6 bases respectively, with 24 bases between them. CDR3 amino acids: CASSSQRPSTPRDGYTF. The CDR3 bases are TGTGCCAGCAGCTCCCAGCGCCCCAGTACCCCGAGAGATGGCTACACCTTC.

The rearrangement joins TRBV5-6 to TRBJ1-1; no definite D call. Germline V gives CDR1 SGHDT, CDR2 YYEEEE. The CDR3 is 15 amino acids. V lost 1 base, J lost 4 bases, and 14 bases lay in between. The CDR3 loop reads CASSLLSDVVTEAFF. CDR3 DNA: TGTGCCAGCAGCTTGTTGTCAGATGTTGTCACTGAAGCTTTCTTT.

This clonotype was observed at least ten times. The chain carries TRBV10-1 and TRBJ2-5; TRBD1 matches at 8 bases. V dropped 5 bases and J dropped 2; count of bases not matched to a gene: 4. Germline V gene sequence: CDR1 WNHNN, CDR2 SYGVQD (reference sequence). This CDR3 has 14 residues. CDR3 DNA: TGCGCCAGCAGTTGTGGACAGGGTCAAGAGACCCAGTACTTC. This translates into CASSCGQGQETQYF.

A few counts support this clonotype. The chain couples TRBV25-1 to TRBJ2-1; 11 bases fit TRBD2. Losses at the gene ends were 6 bases for V and 7 bases for J; bases not matched to a gene: 5. CDR1 is MGHDK and CDR2 is SYGVNS in the germline V gene. This CDR3 is 14 amino acids long. CDR3 residues: CASSSVAGGNEQFF. The DNA of the CDR3 is TGTGCCAGCAGCTCCGTAGCGGGGGGGAATGAGCAGTTCTTC.

This clonotype was recorded many times. The CDR3 here is CASSRERGLALYEQYF. The CDR3 DNA is TGTGCCAGCAGCCGAGAACGAGGACTAGCGCTCTACGAGCAGTACTTC. The V gene is TRBV14, the J gene TRBJ2-7; 9 nucleotides align to TRBD2. Germline assignment: CDR1 SGHDN and CDR2 FVKESK. The CDR3 covers 16 residues. The J segment lost 3 bases and the V segment lost 4 bases, leaving 10 bases of the junction unmatched.

This clonotype came up once. The chain uses TRBV10-3 and TRBJ2-3; tentative D call: TRBD1 (5 bases). V lost 2 bases and J lost 5, with 17 bases in between. Germline CDR1 and CDR2: ENHRY and SYGVKD. CDR3 length: 16 residues. Written as DNA, the CDR3 is TGTGCCATCAGTGAGGAGGCGTGGGGCGATAGAGATACGCAGTATTTT. Translation: CAISEEAWGDRDTQYF.

The sample holds many counts of this clonotype. The chain employs TRBV4-3 and TRBJ1-2, with D hard to call. CDR3 size: 14 residues. The germline V and J ends were trimmed by 0 bases and 0 bases, with 5 bases remaining between them. Germline V CDR1 and CDR2: LGHNA, YSLEER. CDR3 nucleotide sequence: TGCGCCAGCAGCCAAGATAGGACTAACTATGGCTACACCTTC. As protein: CASSQDRTNYGYTF.

This clonotype was seen a handful of times. The rearrangement uses TRBV6-1 and TRBJ1-4, with 9 bases aligning to TRBD1. Trimming at V came to 2 bases and at J to 7 bases, leaving 5 bases not matched to a gene. CDR1 and CDR2 from the germline V gene are MNHNS and SASEGT. This CDR3 is 15 amino acids long. In nucleotides, the CDR3 is TGTGCCAGCAGTGAACCGGGACAGGGAAGTGAAAAACTGTTTTTT. Its protein is CASSEPGQGSEKLFF.